Below, 20 T cell receptor beta chains from the same sample are listed, as sequenced in a study of T cells after yellow fever vaccination. TCRdb re-called the 5' RACE reads with MiXCR, one entry per CDR3 protein. Of 500,000 to 650,000 distinct CDR3 sequences listed, roughly 17% are singletons. Sequenced material: PBMCs, taken 5 to 6 days after the first yellow fever vaccination. The source is a man aged 18-30 years who received the YFV17D yellow fever vaccine.

This clonotype was counted a few times. This rearrangement joins TRBV28 to TRBJ2-1; 7 bases match TRBD1. The CDR3 length is 13 residues. J gave up 9 bases and V 6 bases, and 8 bases lay outside the gene matches. In germline, CDR1 is MDHEN, CDR2 SYDVKM. The CDR3 region is CASSRQGSGEQFF. In DNA form, the CDR3 reads TGTGCCAGCAGCAGACAGGGAAGCGGTGAGCAGTTCTTC.

The CDR3, as DNA: TGTGCCAGCAGTTTAGGGCCCCCTGGTACTAATGAAAAACTGTTTTTT. This codes for CASSLGPPGTNEKLFF. The V and J genes are TRBV12-3 or TRBV12-4 and TRBJ1-4; no definite D call. Deletions cut 1 base from V and 2 bases from J, with 11 bases between. This CDR3 region has 16 residues.

This clonotype turned up a few times. The chain is built from TRBV5-1 and TRBJ1-1, with a possible D match to TRBD1 (5 bases). V lost 0 bases to trimming and J lost 4 bases, with 13 bases between them. Germline assignment: CDR1 SGHRS and CDR2 YFSETQ. The CDR3 contains 15 residues. The CDR3 DNA reads TGCGCCAGCAGCTTGGCGGCGGGGGTTGGCACTGAAGCTTTCTTT. The encoded protein is CASSLAAGVGTEAFF.

The rearrangement links TRBV5-1 to TRBJ2-1; 13 positions agree with TRBD2. V was clipped by 0 bases and J by 4 bases; unmatched bases: 4. Germline CDR1 SGHRS, CDR2 YFSETQ. The length of the CDR3 is 17 residues. CDR3 protein: CASSLAPGLAGYNEQFF. The CDR3 bases are TGCGCCAGCAGCTTGGCCCCGGGACTAGCGGGGTACAATGAGCAGTTCTTC. Full variable domain (remainder filled in from reference TRBV5-1 and TRBJ2-1): KAGVTQTPRYLIKTRGQQVTLSCSPISGHRSVSWYQQTPGQGLQFLFEYFSETQRNKGNFPGRFSGRQFSNSRSEMNVSTLELGDSALYLCASSLAPGLAGYNEQFFGPGTRLTVL.

This clonotype was counted a few times. The CDR3 DNA sequence: TGTGCCAGCAGCTTAGAGTCACGCGGCGGCTACACCTTC. Translation gives CASSLESRGGYTF. The chain uses TRBV7-2 and TRBJ1-2; D unclear. CDR3 length: 13 residues. CDR1 and CDR2 (germline): SGHTA, FQGNSA. The germline V and J ends were trimmed by 1 base and 8 bases, with 11 bases remaining between them.

The rearrangement uses TRBV7-9 and TRBJ2-7; no clear D gene. Germline V gene data show CDR1 as SEHNR and CDR2 as FQNEAQ (reference sequence). V was shortened by 2 bases and J by 2 bases, with 10 bases between the two germline ends. The CDR3 has 14 residues. For the CDR3, the DNA is TGTGCCAGCAGCTTATCGACAAACGCCTACGAGCAGTACTTC. Its protein product is CASSLSTNAYEQYF.

The CDR3 here is CASSDRGGRGNQPQHF. The CDR3 DNA reads TGTGCCAGCAGCGATAGGGGAGGAAGAGGCAATCAGCCCCAGCATTTT. V usage is TRBV6-2 or TRBV6-3 and J usage is TRBJ1-5; D is perhaps TRBD1 (5 bases). This CDR3 is 16 amino acids long. V lost 6 bases, J lost 2 bases, and 17 bases lay in between. Germline CDR1 is MNHEY and CDR2 is SVGEGT.

The genes are TRBV12-5 and TRBJ2-3, with a tentative D call TRBD1 (7 bases). V gave up 6 bases and J gave up 2 bases, with 21 bases separating them. This CDR3 comprises 17 residues. CDR1 LGHNT and CDR2 FRNRAP come from the germline V gene. The CDR3 DNA reads TGTGCTAGTGGCCTCAACGGAGGGGGCAGAGCCACAGATACGCAGTATTTT. This translates into CASGLNGGGRATDTQYF.

V usage is TRBV6-5 and J usage is TRBJ1-1; D remains unclear. Germline CDR1 MNHEY, CDR2 SVGAGI. V lost 0 bases and J 0 bases, leaving 8 bases between the germline ends. This CDR3 comprises 15 residues. The CDR3: CASSYSTTMNTEAFF. CDR3 coding DNA: TGTGCCAGCAGTTACTCGACAACGATGAACACTGAAGCTTTCTTT.

This clonotype was counted only a few times. The chain joins TRBV2 to TRBJ2-7, with 8 bases identical to TRBD2. Germline CDR1 reads SNHLY; CDR2 reads FYNNEI. The trim removed 6 bases at V and 1 base at J, leaving 5 bases unmatched. The CDR3 length is 14 residues. Here the CDR3 DNA reads TGTGCCAGCAGGTCGCGGGGGGAGTCCTACGAGCAGTACTTC. This encodes CASRSRGESYEQYF.

The chain links TRBV20-1 to TRBJ2-3; D call uncertain. Trimming removed 0 bases from V and 2 bases from J, with 9 bases in between. From germline, CDR1 is DFQATT and CDR2 SNEGSKA (reference sequence). The CDR3 totals 14 residues. This CDR3 reads CSAREMANTDTQYF. DNA of the CDR3: TGCAGTGCTAGAGAGATGGCAAACACAGATACGCAGTATTTT.

In its sample, this clonotype ranks as medium-sized. A read error may account for a junction end that differs from germline. V gene TRBV5-1 combines with J gene TRBJ2-5; D perhaps matches TRBD2 (5 bases). Germline CDR1 SGHRS, CDR2 YFSETQ. The CDR3 covers 13 residues. CDR3 sequence reads: CASSLEGQETQYF. In DNA, the CDR3 is TGTGCCAGCAGCTTAGAGGGCCAAGAGACCCAGTACTTC.

The rearrangement joins TRBV6-2 or TRBV6-3 to TRBJ2-3, with 11 bases fitting TRBD1. The CDR3 runs 14 residues. The germline V gene has CDR1 MNHEY and CDR2 SVGEGT. Losses at the gene ends were 7 bases for V and 6 bases for J; bases not matched to a gene: 6. As DNA, the CDR3 is TGTGCCAGCACCCGGGACAGGGGGTTGGATACGCAGTATTTT. It codes for CASTRDRGLDTQYF.

This clonotype was counted ten times or more. The chain joins TRBV7-9 to TRBJ2-1; 8 nucleotides line up with TRBD1. J lost 2 bases, V lost 3 bases, and 0 bases had no gene match. Germline CDR1 reads SEHNR; CDR2 reads FQNEAQ (reference sequence). The CDR3 totals 14 residues. CDR3 residues: CASSLTGAYNEQFF. CDR3 DNA sequence: TGTGCCAGCAGCTTGACAGGGGCCTACAATGAGCAGTTCTTC.

The table lists this clonotype with a few counts. The rearrangement links TRBV12-3 or TRBV12-4 to TRBJ1-2; D call uncertain. The CDR3 has 15 amino acids. V lost 3 bases, J lost 0 bases, and 11 bases lay in between. CDR3 loop: CASSFQSQPNYGYTF. The CDR3 DNA sequence: TGTGCCAGCAGTTTTCAGTCTCAGCCTAACTATGGCTACACCTTC.

The V gene is TRBV18, the J gene TRBJ2-3; no clear D gene. The CDR3 totals 15 residues. Trimming removed 5 bases from V and 4 bases from J, with 16 bases in between. CDR1 and CDR2 (germline): KGHSH, LQKENI. In DNA form, the CDR3 reads TGTGCCAGCTCAACGACGTTAGCAGGCGCAGATACGCAGTATTTT. Protein sequence: CASSTTLAGADTQYF. Based on the CDR3 plus reference TRBV18 and TRBJ2-3, the full variable domain is NAGVMQNPRHLVRRRGQEARLRCSPMKGHSHVYWYRQLPEEGLKFMVYLQKENIIDESGMPKERFSAEFPKEGPSILRIQQVVRGDSAAYFCASSTTLAGADTQYFGPGTRLTVL.

The chain links TRBV18 to TRBJ1-1; the D gene is possibly TRBD1 (5 bases). Trimming stripped 6 bases from V and 4 bases from J, with 12 bases between. Germline values: CDR1 KGHSH, CDR2 LQKENI. This CDR3 is 13 amino acids long. The CDR3, as DNA: TGTGCCAGCTCGCTGGGGGAGGCCACTGAAGCTTTCTTT. It encodes CASSLGEATEAFF.

The J gene is TRBJ2-1, the V gene TRBV6-5; TRBD1 agrees at 10 bases. The length of the CDR3 is 16 residues. Losses at the gene ends were 2 bases for V and 3 bases for J; bases not matched to a gene: 4. Germline values: CDR1 MNHEY, CDR2 SVGAGI. CDR3 sequence (DNA): TGTGCCAGCAGTTACGGGGACAGGGGCGTCTACAATGAGCAGTTCTTC. Encoded protein: CASSYGDRGVYNEQFF.

This clonotype turned up a few times. This rearrangement joins TRBV9 to TRBJ2-5, with D perhaps TRBD1 (5 bases). Between the trimmed V and J ends, which lost 0 bases and 5 bases, there was a span of 26 bases. Germline-derived CDR1 and CDR2 are SGDLS and YYNGEE. The CDR3 runs 19 residues. The chain's CDR3 is CASSVGRTGLRGQSETQYF. The CDR3 nucleotides read TGTGCCAGCAGCGTAGGGAGAACGGGTTTAAGGGGTCAATCGGAGACCCAGTACTTC.

The rearrangement links TRBV7-2 to TRBJ1-1; D is undetermined. The CDR3 covers 13 residues. V shed 5 bases and J shed 10 bases, with 17 bases lying between them. Germline V gene data show CDR1 as SGHTA and CDR2 as FQGNSA. The CDR3 DNA follows: TGTGCCAGCAGCCCCCGCGGGGAGCAGGTAGCTTTCTTT. Protein sequence: CASSPRGEQVAFF.